The rows below give T cell receptor beta chains drawn from one sample of a study of beta chain features in type 1 diabetes. Here immunoSEQ multiplex PCR was the method, and the copy in TCRdb shows in-frame clones only, minus some. In the table there are 310,000 or so clones, 11% of which are singletons. The sample taken for sequencing was naive CD4+ T cells from blood. These receptors were collected from a woman aged 30 to 39 in good health. The CDR3 runs from the conserved cysteine through the conserved F or W. D genes are given only for firm matches. Size values are once, few and many counts, or a class for expanded clones, and some rows have none.

D: .; J: TRBJ2-7; size: few; V: TRBV2; CDR3: CASRRDSYEQYF; DNA: TGTGCCAGCAGACGAGACAGCTACGAGCAGTACTTC
D: .; J: TRBJ2-6; size: few; V: TRBV28; CDR3: CASSSQDGGGPGANVLTF; DNA: TGTGCCAGCAGTTCCCAGGACGGGGGAGGTCCTGGGGCCAACGTCCTGACTTTC
D: TRBD2; J: TRBJ2-7; size: .; V: TRBV10-3; CDR3: CAIKLAGADEQYF; DNA: TGTGCCATCAAACTAGCGGGAGCAGATGAGCAGTACTTC
D: TRBD1; J: TRBJ2-7; size: .; V: TRBV6-6; CDR3: CASTSWTGAYEQYF; DNA: TGTGCCAGCACCTCCTGGACAGGGGCCTACGAGCAGTACTTC
D: TRBD2; J: TRBJ2-7; size: few; V: TRBV4-3; CDR3: CASSHLAGGSYEQYF; DNA: TGCGCCAGCAGCCACCTAGCGGGAGGATCCTACGAGCAGTACTTC
D: TRBD1; J: TRBJ1-2; size: .; V: TRBV27; CDR3: CASSSGQGAGGYTF; DNA: TGTGCCAGCAGTTCGGGACAGGGGGCGGGTGGCTACACCTTC
D: .; J: TRBJ2-7; size: few; V: TRBV6-5; CDR3: CASSYSTQGFEQYF; DNA: TGTGCCAGCAGTTACTCGACACAGGGTTTCGAGCAGTACTTC
D: TRBD2; J: TRBJ2-5; size: many; V: TRBV29-1; CDR3: CSAQTTSGRPETQYF; DNA: TGCAGCGCCCAAACGACTAGCGGGAGACCGGAGACCCAGTACTTC
D: .; J: TRBJ2-5; size: few; V: TRBV7-6; CDR3: CASSLVEQARETQYF; DNA: TGTGCCAGCAGCTTAGTAGAGCAGGCCAGAGAGACCCAGTACTTC
D: TRBD1; J: TRBJ2-1; size: few; V: TRBV11-2; CDR3: CASSLEGQVYNEQFF; DNA: TGTGCCAGCAGCTTAGAGGGACAGGTTTACAATGAGCAGTTCTTC
D: .; J: TRBJ2-7; size: .; V: TRBV15; CDR3: CATSRERAEQYF; DNA: TGTGCCACCAGCAGAGAGCGGGCCGAGCAGTACTTC
D: .; J: TRBJ2-3; size: .; V: TRBV7-2; CDR3: CASSLSAGTDTQYF; DNA: TGTGCCAGCAGCTTAAGCGCAGGGACAGATACGCAGTATTTT
D: .; J: TRBJ2-7; size: .; V: TRBV5-8; CDR3: CASSLNRDWSYEQYF; DNA: TGTGCCAGCAGCTTGAACCGGGACTGGTCCTACGAGCAGTACTTC
D: .; J: TRBJ2-5; size: .; V: TRBV4-3; CDR3: CASSQGSGSGSWETQYF; DNA: TGCGCCAGCAGCCAAGGATCTGGGTCGGGTTCCTGGGAGACCCAGTACTTC
D: .; J: TRBJ2-3; size: .; V: TRBV29-1; CDR3: CSVARDLRDTQYF; DNA: TGCAGCGTTGCTCGGGATCTGCGAGATACGCAGTATTTT
D: TRBD2; J: TRBJ2-7; size: few; V: TRBV9; CDR3: CASSTGTRTYEQYF; DNA: TGTGCCAGCAGCACCGGGACTAGGACCTACGAGCAGTACTTC
D: TRBD1; J: TRBJ2-7; size: .; V: TRBV23-1; CDR3: CASSQAPDRASHYEQYF; DNA: TGCGCCAGCAGTCAAGCCCCTGACAGGGCCTCCCACTACGAGCAGTACTTC
D: TRBD2; J: TRBJ2-1; size: few; V: TRBV7-6; CDR3: CASSLTPPAGGPHEQFF; DNA: TGTGCCAGCAGCTTAACCCCGCCAGCGGGAGGGCCCCATGAGCAGTTCTTC
D: .; J: TRBJ2-5; size: few; V: TRBV25-1; CDR3: CASSETRGETQYF; DNA: TGTGCCAGCAGTGAAACGCGGGGCGAGACCCAGTACTTC
D: TRBD2; J: TRBJ2-1; size: few; V: TRBV19; CDR3: CASTLLAGGLNEQFF; DNA: TGTGCCAGTACCCTACTAGCGGGAGGCCTAAATGAGCAGTTCTTC
D: .; J: TRBJ2-7; size: few; V: TRBV18; CDR3: CASSPPGAQDEQYF; DNA: TGTGCCAGCTCACCACCGGGGGCTCAGGACGAGCAGTACTTC
D: TRBD2; J: TRBJ2-3; size: .; V: TRBV5-1; CDR3: CASSLEREANTQYF; DNA: TGCGCCAGCAGCTTGGAACGGGAGGCGAATACGCAGTATTTT
D: TRBD1; J: TRBJ2-7; size: .; V: TRBV27; CDR3: CASSTRDRGSYEQYF; DNA: TGTGCCAGCAGTACCCGGGACAGGGGGTCCTACGAGCAGTACTTC
D: TRBD2; J: TRBJ2-1; size: .; V: TRBV11-2; CDR3: CASSLGLALYNEQFF; DNA: TGTGCCAGCAGCTTAGGACTAGCGCTTTACAATGAGCAGTTCTTC
D: TRBD1; J: TRBJ1-2; size: .; V: TRBV23-1; CDR3: CASSQSGTGGFDGYTF; DNA: TGCGCCAGCAGTCAGTCCGGGACAGGGGGCTTTGATGGCTACACCTTC
D: TRBD1; J: TRBJ2-7; size: few; V: TRBV29-1; CDR3: CSVERQGLPYEQYF; DNA: TGCAGCGTTGAAAGACAGGGTCTACCCTACGAGCAGTACTTC
D: .; J: TRBJ1-5; size: .; V: TRBV30; CDR3: CAWSPGGDQPQHF; DNA: TGTGCCTGGAGTCCGGGAGGGGATCAGCCCCAGCATTTT
D: .; J: TRBJ1-5; size: .; V: TRBV2; CDR3: CASSEPRGGNQPQHF; DNA: TGTGCCAGCAGTGAACCTCGGGGAGGGAATCAGCCCCAGCATTTT
D: TRBD1; J: TRBJ1-4; size: .; V: TRBV16; CDR3: CASSQSGQGDEKLFF; DNA: TGTGCCAGCAGCCAATCAGGACAGGGGGATGAAAAACTGTTTTTT
D: TRBD2; J: TRBJ2-1; size: few; V: TRBV9; CDR3: CASSPRLEWREGAFF; DNA: TGTGCCAGCAGCCCCCGCCTCGAGTGGCGGGAGGGAGCGTTCTTC
D: .; J: TRBJ2-3; size: .; V: TRBV7-8; CDR3: CASSPSERSTDTQYF; DNA: TGTGCCAGCAGCCCCTCGGAGCGGAGTACAGATACGCAGTATTTT
D: TRBD2; J: TRBJ2-1; size: .; V: TRBV5-1; CDR3: CASSPTSGNNEQFF; DNA: TGCGCCAGCAGCCCGACTAGCGGAAACAATGAGCAGTTCTTC
D: .; J: TRBJ2-2; size: .; V: TRBV10-3; CDR3: CAINLQGNGELFF; DNA: TGTGCCATCAATTTACAGGGAAACGGGGAGCTGTTTTTT
D: TRBD2; J: TRBJ2-1; size: few; V: TRBV30; CDR3: CAWTRLATTYNEQFF; DNA: TGTGCCTGGACCAGACTAGCGACAACCTACAATGAGCAGTTCTTC
D: TRBD2; J: TRBJ2-7; size: few; V: TRBV11-2; CDR3: CASSSTSGLYEQYF; DNA: TGTGCCAGCAGCTCTACTAGCGGACTGTACGAGCAGTACTTC
D: .; J: TRBJ2-1; size: .; V: TRBV9; CDR3: CASTPGGAPYNEQFF; DNA: TGTGCCAGCACCCCCGGCGGCGCCCCCTACAATGAGCAGTTCTTC
D: TRBD2; J: TRBJ2-5; size: few; V: TRBV27; CDR3: CASSPLAEGKVTQYF; DNA: TGTGCCAGCAGTCCACTAGCGGAGGGGAAAGTGACCCAGTACTTC
D: TRBD1; J: TRBJ1-1; size: .; V: TRBV6-5; CDR3: CASSYPGQTAEAFF; DNA: TGTGCCAGCAGTTACCCGGGACAGACGGCTGAAGCTTTCTTT
D: TRBD2; J: TRBJ2-1; size: few; V: TRBV4-3; CDR3: CASSQEGGSFGDEQFF; DNA: TGCGCCAGCAGCCAAGAGGGCGGGAGTTTCGGGGATGAGCAGTTCTTC
D: TRBD2; J: TRBJ2-3; size: few; V: TRBV5-1; CDR3: CASNLLAAEGDTQYF; DNA: TGCGCCAGCAACCTTCTAGCGGCAGAGGGAGATACGCAGTATTTT
D: .; J: TRBJ2-1; size: .; V: TRBV6-5; CDR3: CASSYSSVRHEQFF; DNA: TGTGCCAGCAGTTACTCGAGCGTTCGCCATGAGCAGTTCTTC
D: .; J: TRBJ2-2; size: .; V: TRBV2; CDR3: CASKTHPPPNTGELFF; DNA: TGTGCCAGCAAGACTCATCCCCCCCCGAACACCGGGGAGCTGTTTTTT
D: .; J: TRBJ2-2; size: few; V: TRBV9; CDR3: CATGTNTGELFF; DNA: TGTGCGACCGGGACGAACACCGGGGAGCTGTTTTTT
D: .; J: TRBJ2-5; size: .; V: TRBV9; CDR3: CASSVGGGGQETQYF; DNA: TGTGCCAGCAGCGTAGGGGGAGGGGGGCAAGAGACCCAGTACTTC
D: .; J: TRBJ2-1; size: few; V: TRBV5-1; CDR3: CASSFLASSPYNEQFF; DNA: TGCGCCAGCAGCTTTCTAGCGTCCTCCCCGTACAATGAGCAGTTCTTC
D: TRBD1; J: TRBJ2-1; size: few; V: TRBV7-9; CDR3: CASSRRQGAWDEQFF; DNA: TGTGCCAGCAGCCGTAGACAGGGGGCGTGGGATGAGCAGTTCTTC
D: .; J: TRBJ1-2; size: .; V: TRBV28; CDR3: CASSLVSLYGYTF; DNA: TGTGCCAGCAGTTTAGTGAGTCTCTATGGCTACACCTTC
D: .; J: TRBJ2-6; size: .; V: TRBV7-2; CDR3: CASSLGGRYTGANVLTF; DNA: TGTGCCAGCAGCTTAGGGGGGCGGTACACTGGGGCCAACGTCCTGACTTTC
D: .; J: TRBJ2-3; size: few; V: TRBV7-2; CDR3: CASSLGGILTDTQYF; DNA: TGTGCCAGCAGCTTAGGCGGGATCCTCACAGATACGCAGTATTTT
D: TRBD2; J: TRBJ2-3; size: few; V: TRBV18; CDR3: CASSPSSGSADTQYF; DNA: TGTGCCAGCTCACCGAGTAGCGGGTCGGCGGATACGCAGTATTTT
D: .; J: TRBJ2-7; size: .; V: TRBV2; CDR3: CASKNRAQAYEQYF; DNA: TGTGCCAGCAAAAACAGGGCCCAGGCCTACGAGCAGTACTTC
D: .; J: TRBJ2-1; size: few; V: TRBV11-2; CDR3: CASSPRAPGPYNEQFF; DNA: TGTGCCAGCAGCCCGAGAGCCCCAGGGCCCTACAATGAGCAGTTCTTC
D: TRBD2; J: TRBJ2-7; size: .; V: TRBV5-1; CDR3: CASSSVAGVSYEQYF; DNA: TGCGCCAGCAGCTCAGTAGCGGGAGTCTCCTACGAGCAGTACTTC
D: TRBD1; J: TRBJ1-5; size: .; V: TRBV28; CDR3: CASSLAAGGGQPQHF; DNA: TGTGCCAGCAGTTTGGCGGCAGGGGGAGGACAGCCCCAGCATTTT
D: TRBD1; J: TRBJ2-1; size: few; V: TRBV6-5; CDR3: CASSLSGQTGEQFF; DNA: TGTGCCAGCAGTTTGTCGGGACAGACCGGTGAGCAGTTCTTC
D: TRBD2; J: TRBJ2-7; size: .; V: TRBV28; CDR3: CASISGSSYEQYF; DNA: TGTGCCAGCATTAGCGGGAGCTCCTACGAGCAGTACTTC
D: .; J: TRBJ2-5; size: .; V: TRBV5-1; CDR3: CASSLPGEETQYF; DNA: TGCGCCAGCAGCTTACCAGGGGAAGAGACCCAGTACTTC
D: .; J: TRBJ2-7; size: few; V: TRBV19; CDR3: CASSRSQPEYEQYF; DNA: TGTGCCAGTAGCAGATCCCAGCCGGAGTACGAGCAGTACTTC
D: .; J: TRBJ2-3; size: .; V: TRBV4-1; CDR3: CASSRLGETQYF; DNA: TGCGCCAGCAGCCGCCTAGGGGAAACGCAGTATTTT